These T cell receptor beta chains were read from a single sample in a study of blood T cell repertoires in COVID-19. Profiling relied on immunoSEQ multiplex PCR, and the TCRdb table lists in-frame clones only, not all of them. The table has about 220,000 clones, roughly four fifths seen once. The specimen sequenced was peripheral blood. Receptors were obtained from a woman in her sixties with acute or convalescent COVID-19. CDR3s include the opening cysteine and the closing phenylalanine or tryptophan. The order of the fields is V gene, clone size, D gene, J gene, CDR3 DNA, CDR3 protein. D genes are given only for firm matches. The size field is filled for only some rows; it gives once, few, many or a size class.

V gene: TRBV9
clone size: -
D gene: -
J gene: TRBJ1-1
CDR3 DNA: TGTGCCAGCAGCGTAGTGACAGTCCACACTGAAGCTTTCTTT
CDR3 protein: CASSVVTVHTEAFF

V gene: TRBV5-5
clone size: once
D gene: TRBD1
J gene: TRBJ2-7
CDR3 DNA: TGTGCCAGCAGCTTTACAGGGGGTGGGAGTGAGCAGTACTTC
CDR3 protein: CASSFTGGGSEQYF

V gene: TRBV7-8
clone size: -
D gene: -
J gene: TRBJ2-7
CDR3 DNA: TGTGCCAGCAGCGAGTCCGATTATTCCTACGAGCAGTACTTC
CDR3 protein: CASSESDYSYEQYF

V gene: TRBV7-9
clone size: -
D gene: TRBD2
J gene: TRBJ2-5
CDR3 DNA: TGTGCCAGCAGCACGACTAGCGGGGGATTCCAAGAGACCCAGTACTTC
CDR3 protein: CASSTTSGGFQETQYF

V gene: TRBV6-4
clone size: -
D gene: TRBD1
J gene: TRBJ2-5
CDR3 DNA: TGTGCCGGCCGACAGGGGGGGTACCAAGAGACCCAGTACTTC
CDR3 protein: CAGRQGGYQETQYF

V gene: TRBV6-5
clone size: -
D gene: -
J gene: TRBJ1-1
CDR3 DNA: TGTGCCAGCGGCGAGGGGGGGGTGGTGTCGGAAGCTTTCTTT
CDR3 protein: CASGEGGVVSEAFF

V gene: TRBV28
clone size: -
D gene: TRBD1
J gene: TRBJ1-2
CDR3 DNA: TGTGCCACCGCCACCGGGACAGGGGTCCGGGGCTATGGCTACACCTTC
CDR3 protein: CATATGTGVRGYGYTF

V gene: TRBV28
clone size: -
D gene: TRBD1
J gene: TRBJ1-5
CDR3 DNA: TGTGCCAGCCGTATAGCCGGGACAGGGATATATAGCAATCAGCCCCAGCATTTT
CDR3 protein: CASRIAGTGIYSNQPQHF

V gene: TRBV2
clone size: once
D gene: TRBD1
J gene: TRBJ2-5
CDR3 DNA: TGTGCCAGCAGTGAACATTGGTCAGGGGGTGAGACCCAGTACTTC
CDR3 protein: CASSEHWSGGETQYF

V gene: TRBV5-4
clone size: -
D gene: -
J gene: TRBJ1-2
CDR3 DNA: TGTGCCAGCAGGCCCACAGGGAACTATGGCTACACCTTC
CDR3 protein: CASRPTGNYGYTF

V gene: TRBV27
clone size: once
D gene: -
J gene: TRBJ1-1
CDR3 DNA: TGTGCCAGCAGTTTTGAAGGGAGAACTGAAGCTTTCTTT
CDR3 protein: CASSFEGRTEAFF

V gene: TRBV4-1
clone size: -
D gene: -
J gene: TRBJ1-1
CDR3 DNA: TGCGCCAGCAGCCAAGAACCGACGACTGGGTACACTGAAGCTTTCTTT
CDR3 protein: CASSQEPTTGYTEAFF

V gene: TRBV11-2
clone size: -
D gene: -
J gene: TRBJ1-2
CDR3 DNA: TGTGCCAGCAGCTTATCCGCCTTCCCAGGGTTCTTC
CDR3 protein: CASSLSAFPGFF

V gene: TRBV5-1
clone size: -
D gene: -
J gene: TRBJ1-3
CDR3 DNA: TGCGCCAGCAGCATCGGGGTCGGAAACACCATATATTTT
CDR3 protein: CASSIGVGNTIYF

V gene: TRBV5-4
clone size: -
D gene: -
J gene: TRBJ1-2
CDR3 DNA: TGTGCCAGCAGCTGGATTGGGACTACTGGCTACACCTTC
CDR3 protein: CASSWIGTTGYTF

V gene: TRBV5-1
clone size: -
D gene: TRBD2
J gene: TRBJ2-7
CDR3 DNA: TGCGCCAGCAGCTCACTAGCGGGGGGGCAGTACGAGCAGTACTTC
CDR3 protein: CASSSLAGGQYEQYF

V gene: TRBV5-1
clone size: -
D gene: TRBD2
J gene: TRBJ2-1
CDR3 DNA: TGCGCCAGCAGCTCAGGACTAGCGGGGGGGCAGGTCGATGAGCAGTTCTTC
CDR3 protein: CASSSGLAGGQVDEQFF

V gene: TRBV5-1
clone size: -
D gene: -
J gene: TRBJ1-2
CDR3 DNA: TGCGCCAGCAGCTTGGACGGACAGAGCCGATACTATGGCTACACCTTC
CDR3 protein: CASSLDGQSRYYGYTF

V gene: TRBV6-1
clone size: -
D gene: -
J gene: TRBJ1-2
CDR3 DNA: TGTGCCAGCAGTGAAGGGGGGGGACGGCCCTACTTC
CDR3 protein: CASSEGGGRPYF

V gene: TRBV30
clone size: once
D gene: TRBD1
J gene: TRBJ1-2
CDR3 DNA: TGTGCCTGGGGAGACAGGGTCTATGGCTACACCTTC
CDR3 protein: CAWGDRVYGYTF

V gene: TRBV27
clone size: -
D gene: -
J gene: TRBJ1-4
CDR3 DNA: TGTGCCAGCAGTTACACAGGGAACCAACTGTTTTTT
CDR3 protein: CASSYTGNQLFF

V gene: TRBV13
clone size: -
D gene: TRBD1
J gene: TRBJ1-3
CDR3 DNA: TGTGCCAGCAGCGCCGACAGGGGTTCTGGAAACACCATATATTTT
CDR3 protein: CASSADRGSGNTIYF

V gene: TRBV18
clone size: -
D gene: TRBD2
J gene: TRBJ2-1
CDR3 DNA: TGTGCCAGCTCACGGGGAGGGCGGGGAGACAACAATGAGCAGTTCTTC
CDR3 protein: CASSRGGRGDNNEQFF

V gene: TRBV27
clone size: -
D gene: TRBD1
J gene: TRBJ2-7
CDR3 DNA: TGTGCCAGCAGGGGCCGAGGACAGGGGATAGGCGAGCAGTACTTC
CDR3 protein: CASRGRGQGIGEQYF

V gene: TRBV30
clone size: -
D gene: TRBD2
J gene: TRBJ2-3
CDR3 DNA: TGTGCCTGGAGTACGAGGGGAGGGACAGATACGCAGTATTTT
CDR3 protein: CAWSTRGGTDTQYF

V gene: TRBV9
clone size: -
D gene: -
J gene: TRBJ1-2
CDR3 DNA: TGTGCCAGCAGCAACGAACGTACGAGTGGCTACACCTTC
CDR3 protein: CASSNERTSGYTF

V gene: TRBV9
clone size: -
D gene: TRBD2
J gene: TRBJ2-3
CDR3 DNA: TGTGCCAGCAGCGTAGGACTAGCGGCCCCCGCAGATACGCAGTATTTT
CDR3 protein: CASSVGLAAPADTQYF

V gene: TRBV7-8
clone size: -
D gene: TRBD1
J gene: TRBJ1-2
CDR3 DNA: TGTGCCAGCAGCTTAGCGGGACAGAGCACCACTGGCTACACCTTC
CDR3 protein: CASSLAGQSTTGYTF

V gene: TRBV25-1
clone size: -
D gene: TRBD1
J gene: TRBJ2-1
CDR3 DNA: TGTGCCAGCAGCGGGACAGGGGCTAGTAAGCAGTTCTTC
CDR3 protein: CASSGTGASKQFF

V gene: TRBV28
clone size: -
D gene: TRBD1
J gene: TRBJ1-1
CDR3 DNA: TGTGCCAGCAACCTATGGGCCGGGACAGGGGGAATAGCTGAAGCTTTCTTT
CDR3 protein: CASNLWAGTGGIAEAFF

V gene: TRBV27
clone size: -
D gene: TRBD2
J gene: TRBJ2-7
CDR3 DNA: TGTGCCAGCAGTCCTAGATGGGAGCGGGGGCCGAGCTCCTACGAGCAGTACTTC
CDR3 protein: CASSPRWERGPSSYEQYF